This T cell receptor beta chain was identified in a study of identical twins (dated by TCRdb to between 2015 and 2016). In the study overall: To test whether fetal clonotypes persist, this study deep-sequenced TCR alpha and beta repertoires from monozygotic twins, from unrelated adults of various ages, and from cord blood. To rule out contamination, replicate twin experiments were performed at different times with different library preparation protocols.

The library was generated by 5' RACE. Reads for this sample came from an Illumina HiSeq 2000. A universal primer binding site was added through template switching, and the final cDNA carried a unique molecular identifier so that TCR cDNA molecules could be counted accurately. First-strand cDNA for TCR alpha and beta chains was synthesized from specific primers in the conserved constant-segment region. To control for contamination, every cDNA library carried two barcodes: a SMART-Mk sample barcode plus Illumina barcodes. Two successive PCR steps introduced TruSeq adapter sequences along with Illumina sample barcodes. TCR alpha and beta cDNA libraries were sequenced on the Illumina HiSeq platform with custom primers. On the authors' methods: MiGEC was used to process raw reads and extract unique molecular identifiers, and MiXCR was used to find CDR3 positions. For each individual, recombination models were inferred using an EM algorithm with the repgenHMM and IGoR tools. Shared clonotypes were analyzed with the tcR package in R, and sharing was normalized by the product of cloneset sizes. Out-of-frame nonproductive sequences were analyzed to study raw recombination free of thymic and clonal selection effects. TCRdb reran the public reads through fastp at Q25 and MiXCR, keeping productive beta chains. Each CDR3 protein appears once, grouped with its most common genes and DNA. The V and J calls shown here were made by TCRdb, not taken from the authors' results. The sample table contains roughly 250,000 distinct CDR3 sequences; only one count was recorded for approximately 7.3% of them. The ten biggest clones cover around 5% of the sample.

All donors were healthy Caucasians. The twin cohort comprised three pairs of female monozygotic twins, all aged roughly 18 to 30 years. Positive isolation kits from Invitrogen were used to isolate CD4+ and CD8+ T cell populations. The investigation overall reported the following: Compared with coincidental sharing between unrelated individuals, out-of-frame TCR alpha sequences shared between twins showed an excess of sequences with low generation probability. Abundant cord blood beta clonotypes had fewer insertions, young adult naive repertoires showed a similar but weaker trend, and memory repertoires showed no such trend. Out-of-frame TCR alpha sharing in monozygotic twins was systematically underestimated by recombination models, whereas sharing between unrelated individuals was in agreement with the recombination models. Because the same donors could not be followed over many years, conclusions were based on cross-sectional statistical analysis. A weaker excess of twin sharing was found in beta out-of-frame sequences because the signal-to-noise ratio was lowered by fewer shared sequences. Zero-insertion analyses could be partly confounded by invariant T cells such as MAIT and iNKT, although diverse VJ usage argued against such confounding for most clonotypes.

Looking up the germline V gene (reference sequence) yields CDR1 DFQATT and CDR2 SNEGSKA. V is reduced by 0 bases and J by 9 bases, leaving a spacing of 17 bases between them. Taken from cysteine to phenylalanine, the CDR3 has 14 residues. The DNA shown is the 42-base CDR3, in frame from base 1. This clonotype was counted only a few times. There is no known antigen for this receptor. Base quality data are lacking; no much larger clone is found one base away. These sequences were also reported in another study, on yellow fever vaccine responses in identical twins. The second paper states: According to the authors, the vaccine-induced T cell response in identical twins seemed to be partly convergent and partly specific to each individual. In identical twins, the study followed T cell clones that responded to the vaccine with precision.

The chain links TRBV20-1 with TRBJ1-2; perhaps TRBD1 is the D gene, with 6 bases matching. This receptor was identified in a woman aged 18-29 years in good health. The sample comprised CD8+ T cells sorted from blood. The nucleotide sequence is TGCAGTGCTAGAGATTTGGAGGGGGAGGATAGCTACACCTTC. Its amino acids are CSARDLEGEDSYTF.